Given below is one T cell receptor beta chain in context. The CDR3 is 14 amino acids. The V gene lost 2 bases and the J gene lost 9 bases, with 14 bases spanning the gap. Germline V gene data show CDR1 as SGHTA and CDR2 as FQGTGA. This specimen comes from a study of cytomegalovirus exposure and HLA in healthy donors. Healthy bone marrow donors made up the donor group. Primers for the PCR totalled 60 Vbeta and 13 Jbeta. Only in-frame clones appear in the TCRdb table, and some are missing; sequencing was by immunoSEQ multiplex PCR. Among around 140,000 clones listed, 80% to 90% were seen once. Sequenced: PBMCs. The V gene is TRBV7-3, the J gene TRBJ2-1; maybe TRBD2 (6 bases). This TCR derives from a woman younger than 45 in good health and CMV-seronegative. The CDR3 region has the DNA TGTGCCAGCAGCTTAGGAAGCGGGCCTAGTGAGCAGTTCTTC. Translation: CASSLGSGPSEQFF.